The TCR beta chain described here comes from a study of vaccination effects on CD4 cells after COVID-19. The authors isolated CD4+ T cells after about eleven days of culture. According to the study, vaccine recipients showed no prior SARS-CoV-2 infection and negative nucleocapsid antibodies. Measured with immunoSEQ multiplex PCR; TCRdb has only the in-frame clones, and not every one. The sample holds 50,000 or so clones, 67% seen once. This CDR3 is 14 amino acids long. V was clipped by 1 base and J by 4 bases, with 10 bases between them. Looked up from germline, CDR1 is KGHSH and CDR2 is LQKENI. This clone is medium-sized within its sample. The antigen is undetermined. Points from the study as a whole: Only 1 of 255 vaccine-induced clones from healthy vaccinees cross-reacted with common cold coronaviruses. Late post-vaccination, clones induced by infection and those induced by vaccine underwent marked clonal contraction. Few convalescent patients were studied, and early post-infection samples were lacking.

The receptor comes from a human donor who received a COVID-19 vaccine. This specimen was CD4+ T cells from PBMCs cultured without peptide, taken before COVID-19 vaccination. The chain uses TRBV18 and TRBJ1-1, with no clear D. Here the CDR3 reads CASSPRKDGTEAFF. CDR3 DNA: TGTGCCAGCTCACCACGGAAAGACGGCACTGAAGCTTTCTTT.